The 18 T cell receptor beta chains listed next were all sequenced from one sample in a study of long-term antiretroviral therapy in people with HIV. Running of the v3.0 immunoSEQ assay took place at survey level. Data came from immunoSEQ multiplex PCR; TCRdb stores just in-frame clones and leaves some out. The data contain 15,000 to 20,000 clones, about 81% of them singletons. The sample here was unsorted PBMCs, taken 0.1 years after starting antiretroviral therapy. These receptors were collected from a man between 18 and 35 years old with HIV.

The chain recombines TRBV19 with TRBJ1-2; possible D gene TRBD1, 5 bases. Germline CDR1 and CDR2: LNHDA and SQIVND (reference sequence). The length of the CDR3 is 13 residues. V dropped 7 bases and J dropped 6 bases, with 15 bases sitting between them. DNA for the CDR3: TGTGCCAGTAAGGGGAACGGACCCCATGGCTACACCTTC. Protein sequence: CASKGNGPHGYTF.

This clone showed up just once. The genes are TRBV29-1 and TRBJ2-7, with TRBD1 as a possible D gene (6 bases). Germline values: CDR1 SQVTM, CDR2 ANQGSEA. The CDR3 consists of 14 residues. The V and J ends lost 6 bases and 1 base respectively, with 16 bases between them. CDR3 coding DNA: TGCAGCGTGCTAACAGGGATTGGGTCCTACGAGCAGTACTTC. Its translation is CSVLTGIGSYEQYF.

The chain has TRBV27 and TRBJ2-2; D gene ambiguous. The CDR3 loop spans 13 amino acids. Between the trimmed V and J ends, which lost 4 bases and 6 bases, there was a span of 9 bases. CDR1 is MNHEY and CDR2 is SMNVEV in the germline V gene (reference sequence). CDR3 region: CASSWDGAGELFF. The CDR3 DNA reads TGTGCCAGCAGTTGGGATGGAGCCGGGGAGCTGTTTTTT.

This chain connects TRBV7-8 to TRBJ2-1; possible D gene TRBD2, 6 bases. The CDR3 sequence is 15 residues long. Germline CDR1 is SGHVS and CDR2 is FQNEAQ. Trimming shortened V by 0 bases and J by 8 bases, and 14 bases separated the two germline ends. Written as DNA, the CDR3 is TGTGCCAGCAGCTTAGCGCTGCGGGGCCGGCATGAGCAGTTCTTC. It yields the protein CASSLALRGRHEQFF.

J is TRBJ1-1 and V is TRBV9, with 8 bases aligning to TRBD1. The CDR3 is 15 residues long. Unmatched junction bases numbered 5, after V lost 0 bases and J lost 4 bases. In germline, CDR1 is SGDLS, CDR2 YYNGEE. CDR3 sequence: CASSVDQGAGTEAFF. DNA for the CDR3: TGTGCCAGCAGCGTAGATCAGGGGGCGGGCACTGAAGCTTTCTTT.

The V gene is TRBV7-9, the J gene TRBJ1-2, with D tentatively TRBD1 (5 bases). This CDR3 region has 11 residues. The germline CDR1 and CDR2 sequences are SEHNR and FQNEAQ (reference sequence). Trimming removed 3 bases from V and 10 bases from J, with 9 bases in between. The CDR3 DNA is TGTGCCAGCAGCTTTCAGACAGACTACACCTTC. It is translated as CASSFQTDYTF.

The chain combines TRBV2 with TRBJ2-1; 10 nucleotides match TRBD2. Germline V lookup: CDR1 SNHLY, CDR2 FYNNEI. J gave up 7 bases and V 7 bases, and 10 bases lay outside the gene matches. The length of the CDR3 is 15 residues. The CDR3 region is CASNIAGGNNNEQFF. The CDR3 DNA is TGTGCCAGCAATATAGCGGGAGGAAATAATAATGAGCAGTTCTTC.

V is TRBV5-6 and J is TRBJ1-1; a possible D gene is TRBD1 (5 bases). The CDR3 runs to 17 residues. Trimming removed 4 bases from V and 0 bases from J, with 19 bases in between. Germline V gives CDR1 SGHDT, CDR2 YYEEEE. The CDR3 bases are TGTGCCAGCAGCCCCTGGGGGGGGGTCACCCTGAACACTGAAGCTTTCTTT. Amino acids: CASSPWGGVTLNTEAFF.

The chain has TRBV9 and TRBJ2-5; D is unclear. This CDR3 spans 12 amino acids. Trimming pared 0 bases from V and 5 bases from J, leaving 5 bases between. Germline V CDR1 and CDR2: SGDLS, YYNGEE. CDR3 nucleotide sequence: TGTGCCAGCAGCGTAGAAGGGGAGACCCAGTACTTC. This encodes CASSVEGETQYF.

This clone has more than one count but fewer than ten. Other DNA sequences in this sample translate to the same CDR3. The chain joins TRBV5-1 to TRBJ1-5; TRBD1 is a possible D gene (5 bases). CDR1 is SGHRS and CDR2 is YFSETQ in the germline V gene. V lost 5 bases and J lost 2, with 11 bases in between. The CDR3 is 14 residues long. Here the CDR3 reads CASSQGQGNQPQHF. In DNA, the CDR3 is TGCGCCAGCAGTCAGGGTCAGGGCAATCAGCCCCAGCATTTT.

The rearrangement links TRBV5-4 to TRBJ2-3; 11 nucleotides agree with TRBD2. The length of the CDR3 is 16 residues. CDR1 is SGHNT, CDR2 YYREEE, per germline (reference sequence). J gave up 4 bases and V 3 bases, and 7 bases lay outside the gene matches. The CDR3 spells CASSSSLAGASDTQYF. Here the CDR3 DNA reads TGTGCCAGCAGCTCTTCACTAGCGGGAGCGTCAGATACGCAGTATTTT. Variable domain in full (rest from reference TRBV5-4 and TRBJ2-3): ETGVTQSPTHLIKTRGQQVTLRCSSQSGHNTVSWYQQALGQGPQFIFQYYREEENGRGNFPPRFSGLQFPNYSSELNVNALELDDSALYLCASSSSLAGASDTQYFGPGTRLTVL.

J is TRBJ2-5 and V is TRBV18; 7 positions agree with TRBD1. Germline trimming cut 3 bases from V and 1 base from J; bases unmatched to any gene: 5. Germline loops: CDR1 KGHSH, CDR2 LQKENI. CDR3 size: 15 residues. CDR3 DNA sequence: TGTGCCAGCTCACCCCAGACAGGGCTCCAAGAGACCCAGTACTTC. It codes for CASSPQTGLQETQYF.

This sequence joins TRBV5-1 and TRBJ2-7, with 7 bases aligning to TRBD1. V lost 4 bases and J lost 2; bases outside the gene matches: 12. The CDR3 totals 16 residues. Per germline, CDR1 SGHRS and CDR2 YFSETQ. The CDR3 nucleotides are TGCGCCAGCAGCCCCGCTGCTGGTGGGACAGCCTACGAGCAGTACTTC. Translation: CASSPAAGGTAYEQYF.

The CDR3 nucleotides are TGTGCCAGCAGCGCCAGACGGGATTACACCGGGGAGCTGTTTTTT. It codes for CASSARRDYTGELFF. The V call is TRBV9, the J call TRBJ2-2, with D perhaps TRBD2 (5 bases). The CDR3 covers 15 residues. Trimming took 3 bases from V and 3 from J, leaving 12 bases between them. CDR1 and CDR2 (germline): SGDLS, YYNGEE.

V and J are TRBV4-3 and TRBJ2-4; tentative D call: TRBD2 (5 bases). Between the trimmed V and J ends, which lost 0 bases and 7 bases, there was a span of 16 bases. This CDR3 is 16 amino acids long. CDR1 LGHNA and CDR2 YSLEER come from the germline V gene. CDR3 region: CASSQENRGRLNIQYF. In nucleotides, the CDR3 is TGCGCCAGCAGCCAAGAAAATCGAGGGCGACTGAACATTCAGTACTTC.

Written as DNA, the CDR3 is TGTGCCAGCAGTGGTGGGACAGGGGGCGATGTCAGGAGGCGCTACACCTTC. Translated, it gives CASSGGTGGDVRRRYTF. V usage is TRBV25-1 and J usage is TRBJ1-2; 12 bases are shared with TRBD1. V lost 4 bases to trimming and J lost 9 bases; unmatched junction nucleotides: 15. The CDR3 has 17 amino acids. Germline V lookup: CDR1 MGHDK, CDR2 SYGVNS.

The chain recombines TRBV7-9 with TRBJ1-1; D unresolved. The CDR3 loop spans 11 amino acids. Trimming shortened V by 6 bases and J by 3 bases, and 5 bases separated the two germline ends. Germline-derived CDR1 and CDR2 are SEHNR and FQNEAQ (reference sequence). CDR3 sequence reads: CASSYYTEAFF. CDR3 DNA: TGTGCCAGCAGTTACTACACTGAAGCTTTCTTT. Drawing the rest from reference TRBV7-9 and TRBJ1-1, the complete variable domain is DTGVSQNPRHKITKRGQNVTFRCDPISEHNRLYWYRQTLGQGPEFLTYFQNEAQLEKSRLLSDRFSAERPKGSFSTLEIQRTEQGDSAMYLCASSYYTEAFFGQGTRLTVV.

By sample share, this clone is medium-sized. The chain joins TRBV4-3 to TRBJ1-5; D may be TRBD1 (6 bases). Germline assignment: CDR1 LGHNA and CDR2 YSLEER. Trimming shortened V by 0 bases and J by 1 base, and 13 bases separated the two germline ends. CDR3 length: 17 residues. The CDR3 loop reads CASSQEVAGTSNQPQHF. The CDR3, as DNA: TGCGCCAGCAGCCAAGAGGTTGCAGGGACAAGCAATCAGCCCCAGCATTTT.